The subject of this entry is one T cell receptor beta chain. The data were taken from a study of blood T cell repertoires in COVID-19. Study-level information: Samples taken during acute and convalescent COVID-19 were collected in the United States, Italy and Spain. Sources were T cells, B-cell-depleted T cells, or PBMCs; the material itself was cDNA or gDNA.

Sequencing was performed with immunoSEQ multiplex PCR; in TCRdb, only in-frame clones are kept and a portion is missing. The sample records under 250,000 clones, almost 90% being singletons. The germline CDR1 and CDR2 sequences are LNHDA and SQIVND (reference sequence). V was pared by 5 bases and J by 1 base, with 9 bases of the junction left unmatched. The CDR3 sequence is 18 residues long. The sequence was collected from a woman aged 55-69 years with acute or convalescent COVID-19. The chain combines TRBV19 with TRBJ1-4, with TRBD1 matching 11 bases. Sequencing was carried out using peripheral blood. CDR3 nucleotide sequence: TGTGCCAGTAGTCCCCGGACAGGGGGCGCCGAAACTAATGAAAAACTGTTTTTT. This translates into CASSPRTGGAETNEKLFF.